The 10 T cell receptor beta chains below come from one sample, sequenced in a study of post-analysis software for immune sequencing data. General study results and limits: Patients carried roughly 5 TRBV segments more frequently than controls did, and TRBV5-6, TRBV5-1 and TRBV20-1 were among them.

The TCR beta cDNA libraries contained unique molecular identifiers. One entry per CDR3 protein results from TCRdb running MiXCR on the PCR reads. The sample contains roughly 870,000 distinct CDR3 sequences, around 50% of which appear only once. These receptors have no identified antigens. Sequencing used blood. These receptors were taken from a girl under 18 with multiple sclerosis.

This clonotype was recorded only once. The chain joins TRBV30 to TRBJ2-6; D may be TRBD2 (5 bases). CDR3 length: 13 amino acids. V was clipped by 5 bases and J by 0 bases, with 5 bases between them. Germline assignment: CDR1 GTSNPN and CDR2 SVGIG (reference sequence). The CDR3 sequence is CAWRDSGANVLTF. The CDR3 coding sequence is TGTGCCTGGCGGGACTCTGGGGCCAACGTCCTGACTTTC.

In DNA form, the CDR3 reads TGCGCCAGCAGCTTGGCGGCGACAGGGGCGGGTGGCTACACCTTC. As protein: CASSLAATGAGGYTF. This chain connects TRBV5-1 to TRBJ1-2; TRBD1 aligns across 8 bases. Germline V gene sequence: CDR1 SGHRS, CDR2 YFSETQ. The CDR3 spans 15 residues. Germline trimming cut 0 bases from V and 7 bases from J; bases unmatched to any gene: 8.

The chain's CDR3 is CASSYSGAGSYNEQFF. CDR3 coding DNA: TGTGCCAGCAGCTATAGCGGAGCGGGCTCCTACAATGAGCAGTTCTTC. The chain links TRBV7-9 to TRBJ2-1, with D perhaps matching TRBD2 (6 bases). Trimming cost V 4 bases and J 0 bases, with 13 bases left between them. This CDR3 has 16 residues. CDR1 and CDR2 (germline): SEHNR, FQNEAQ (reference sequence).

CDR3 sequence reads: CASSQVDGSPNEQFF. As DNA, the CDR3 is TGCGCCAGCAGCCAAGTAGATGGATCGCCTAATGAGCAGTTCTTC. This chain joins TRBV4-1 and TRBJ2-1; no clear D gene. Per the germline V gene, CDR1 is MGHRA and CDR2 is YSYEKL. The V end was cut by 1 base, the J end by 7 bases, with 14 bases between. CDR3 length equals 15 residues.

This clonotype was counted many times. The chain links TRBV6-5 to TRBJ1-4, with D possibly being TRBD1 (6 bases). The CDR3 consists of 18 residues. Between the trimmed V and J ends, which lost 2 bases and 8 bases, there was a span of 24 bases. CDR1 and CDR2 from the germline V gene are MNHEY and SVGAGI. CDR3: CASSYDVGGGAEKEKLFF. The CDR3 coding sequence is TGTGCCAGCAGTTACGATGTGGGGGGGGGCGCGGAAAAAGAAAAACTGTTTTTT.

The V call is TRBV6-4, the J call TRBJ1-1; a weak D match, TRBD1 (5 bases). The CDR3 covers 14 residues. Germline CDR1 and CDR2: MRHNA and SNTAGT. Trimming pared 6 bases from V and 4 bases from J, leaving 15 bases between. The CDR3 region has the DNA TGTGCCAGCAGCCCAGGGTCCTTCGCCACTGAAGCTTTCTTT. It translates to CASSPGSFATEAFF.

The CDR3 DNA reads TGCGCCAGCAGCTTTGGGACTCCCGGGGGCCACACTGAAGCTTTCTTT. Translation gives CASSFGTPGGHTEAFF. The J gene is TRBJ1-1, the V gene TRBV5-1, with D perhaps matching TRBD1 (6 bases). Trimming shortened V by 2 bases and J by 3 bases, and 17 bases separated the two germline ends. CDR1 is SGHRS, CDR2 YFSETQ, per germline. This CDR3 has 16 amino acids.

CDR3 in amino acids: CASTPGGRGDEKLFF. The CDR3 DNA sequence: TGCGCCAGCACCCCAGGGGGGCGCGGGGATGAAAAACTGTTTTTT. This chain links TRBV5-1 with TRBJ1-4, with TRBD1 matching over 7 bases. The ends lost 6 bases at V and 6 bases at J; junction bases unmatched: 11. The CDR3 runs to 15 residues. Germline CDR1 SGHRS, CDR2 YFSETQ.

This clonotype was detected a few times. This chain uses TRBV7-9 with TRBJ2-7, with D unclear. This CDR3 spans 14 amino acids. Germline assignment: CDR1 SEHNR and CDR2 FQNEAQ (reference sequence). V was pared by 1 base and J by 3 bases, with 10 bases between. For the CDR3, the DNA is TGTGCCAGCAGCTTAGTCGGCAGGCTCTACGAGCAGTACTTC. Its protein is CASSLVGRLYEQYF.

This chain uses TRBV5-1 with TRBJ2-4; the D gene is possibly TRBD2 (6 bases). The end of the DNA aligns better with TRBJ2-5, so the J call may be wrong. CDR3 length: 14 residues. The germline gives CDR1 SGHRS, CDR2 YFSETQ. CDR3 coding DNA: TGCGCCAGCAGCGCGGGACGGTCCAGAGAGACCCAGTACTTC. The encoded protein is CASSAGRSRETQYF.